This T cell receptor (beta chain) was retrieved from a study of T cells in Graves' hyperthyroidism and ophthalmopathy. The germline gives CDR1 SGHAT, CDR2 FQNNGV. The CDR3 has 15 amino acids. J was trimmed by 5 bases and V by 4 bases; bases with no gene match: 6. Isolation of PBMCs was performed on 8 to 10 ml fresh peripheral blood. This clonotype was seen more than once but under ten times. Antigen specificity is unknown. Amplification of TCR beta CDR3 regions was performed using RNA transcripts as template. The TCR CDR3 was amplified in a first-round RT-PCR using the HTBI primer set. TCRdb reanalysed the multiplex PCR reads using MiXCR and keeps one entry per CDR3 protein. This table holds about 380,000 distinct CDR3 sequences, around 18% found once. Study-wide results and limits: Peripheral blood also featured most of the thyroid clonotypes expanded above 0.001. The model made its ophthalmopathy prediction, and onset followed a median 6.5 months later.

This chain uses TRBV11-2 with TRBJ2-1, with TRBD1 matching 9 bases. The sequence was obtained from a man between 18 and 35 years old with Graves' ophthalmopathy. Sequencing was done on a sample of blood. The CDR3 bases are TGTGCCAGCAGCTCCTCGGACAGGGGCGACAATGAGCAGTTCTTC. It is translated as CASSSSDRGDNEQFF.